The TCR beta chain described here comes from a study of blood T cell repertoires in COVID-19. For the study at large: Italy, Spain and the United States were the sources of the convalescent and acute COVID-19 samples. The analysed material was cDNA or gDNA that came from T cells, B-cell-depleted T cells, or PBMCs.

Authors' analysis steps: Nucleated cell counts were estimated from reference gene primer amplification. Generated by immunoSEQ multiplex PCR, the TCRdb table keeps only in-frame clones and is missing some. The V and J calls and clone size come from that table; D and trimming were worked out from the DNA. The sample lists roughly 570,000 clones; approximately 91% were seen once. V was clipped by 2 bases and J by 7 bases; unmatched bases: 1. The CDR3 sequence is 14 residues long. From germline, CDR1 is SGHVS and CDR2 FQNEAQ. The Seattle site enrolled patients during active infection and followed them longitudinally.

This TCR came from a woman aged 45-65 years with COVID-19, enrolled during active disease. Sequencing was performed on peripheral blood. V usage is TRBV7-8 and J usage is TRBJ1-4, with TRBD1 matching over 10 bases. This CDR3 is CASSLRDRGEKLFF. The CDR3 nucleotides read TGTGCCAGCAGCTTAAGGGACAGGGGTGAAAAACTGTTTTTT.